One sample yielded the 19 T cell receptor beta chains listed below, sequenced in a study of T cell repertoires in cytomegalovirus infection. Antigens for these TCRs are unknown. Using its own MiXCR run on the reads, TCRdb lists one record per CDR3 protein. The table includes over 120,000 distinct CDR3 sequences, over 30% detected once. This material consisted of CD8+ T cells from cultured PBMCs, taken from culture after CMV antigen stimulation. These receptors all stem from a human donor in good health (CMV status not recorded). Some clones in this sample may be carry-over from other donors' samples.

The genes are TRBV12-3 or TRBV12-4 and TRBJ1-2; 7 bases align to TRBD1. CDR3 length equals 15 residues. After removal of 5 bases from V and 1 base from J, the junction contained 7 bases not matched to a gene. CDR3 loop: CASSMYGTVNYGYTF. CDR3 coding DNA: TGTGCCAGCAGTATGTATGGGACAGTTAACTATGGCTACACCTTC.

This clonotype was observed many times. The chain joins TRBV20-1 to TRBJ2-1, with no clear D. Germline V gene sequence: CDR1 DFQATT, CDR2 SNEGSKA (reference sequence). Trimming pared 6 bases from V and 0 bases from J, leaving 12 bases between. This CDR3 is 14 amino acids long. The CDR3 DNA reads TGCAGTGCCCCGCAACCGAGCTCCTACAATGAGCAGTTCTTC. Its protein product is CSAPQPSSYNEQFF.

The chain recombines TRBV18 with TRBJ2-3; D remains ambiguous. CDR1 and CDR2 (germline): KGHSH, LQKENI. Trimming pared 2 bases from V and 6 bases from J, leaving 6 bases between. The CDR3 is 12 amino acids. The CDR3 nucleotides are TGTGCCAGCTCACCATTAGAGGATACGCAGTATTTT. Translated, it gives CASSPLEDTQYF. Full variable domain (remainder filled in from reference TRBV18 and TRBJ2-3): NAGVMQNPRHLVRRRGQEARLRCSPMKGHSHVYWYRQLPEEGLKFMVYLQKENIIDESGMPKERFSAEFPKEGPSILRIQQVVRGDSAAYFCASSPLEDTQYFGPGTRLTVL.

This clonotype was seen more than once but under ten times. The CDR3 loop reads CASSELSGGRDEQFF. DNA for the CDR3: TGTGCCAGCAGCGAATTAAGCGGGGGCCGGGATGAGCAGTTCTTC. V and J are TRBV7-8 and TRBJ2-1, with TRBD2 matching over 8 bases. Germline V gives CDR1 SGHVS, CDR2 FQNEAQ. This CDR3 spans 15 amino acids. With V trimmed by 5 bases and J by 8 bases, 11 bases remained unmatched.

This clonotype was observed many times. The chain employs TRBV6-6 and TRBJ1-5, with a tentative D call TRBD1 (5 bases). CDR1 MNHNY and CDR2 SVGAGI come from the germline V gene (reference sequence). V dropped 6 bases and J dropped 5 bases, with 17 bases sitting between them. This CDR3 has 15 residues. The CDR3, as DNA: TGTGCCAGCAGCGGGGTTTCGGAGGGGTATCAGCCCCAGCATTTT. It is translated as CASSGVSEGYQPQHF.

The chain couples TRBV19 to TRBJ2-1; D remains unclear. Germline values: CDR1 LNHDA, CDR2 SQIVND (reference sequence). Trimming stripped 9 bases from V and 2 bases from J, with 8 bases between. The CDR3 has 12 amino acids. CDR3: CASPFPYNEQFF. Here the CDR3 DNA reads TGTGCCAGCCCGTTCCCCTACAATGAGCAGTTCTTC.

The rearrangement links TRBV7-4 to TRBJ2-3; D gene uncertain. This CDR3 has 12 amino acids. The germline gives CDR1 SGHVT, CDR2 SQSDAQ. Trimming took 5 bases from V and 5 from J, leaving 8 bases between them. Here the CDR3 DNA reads TGTGCCAGCAGCCCCGTCGTAGATACGCAGTATTTT. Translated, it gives CASSPVVDTQYF.

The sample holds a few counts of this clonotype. The CDR3 sequence is CATSDFPRTDSGANVLTF. For the CDR3, the DNA is TGTGCCACCAGTGATTTCCCTAGGACGGACTCTGGGGCCAACGTCCTGACTTTC. The rearrangement joins TRBV24-1 to TRBJ2-6; D gene unclear. The CDR3 length is 18 residues. The ends were cut back, 1 base at V and 0 bases at J, with 12 bases in the middle. The V gene's germline CDR1 is KGHDR and CDR2 SFDVKD.

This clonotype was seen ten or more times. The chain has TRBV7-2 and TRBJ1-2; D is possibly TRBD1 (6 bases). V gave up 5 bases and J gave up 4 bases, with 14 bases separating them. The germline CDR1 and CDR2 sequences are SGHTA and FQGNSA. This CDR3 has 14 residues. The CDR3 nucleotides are TGTGCCAGCAGCCTAAGCGGAGGGGGCTATGGCTACACCTTC. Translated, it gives CASSLSGGGYGYTF.

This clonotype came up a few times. CDR3 loop: CASSDSHRPVLVDGYTF. DNA of the CDR3: TGTGCCAGCAGTGATTCCCACCGGCCTGTTCTAGTTGATGGCTACACCTTC. The chain carries TRBV2 and TRBJ1-2; D is uncertain. The CDR3 contains 17 residues. The V gene's germline CDR1 is SNHLY and CDR2 FYNNEI. V shed 3 bases and J shed 6 bases, with 23 bases lying between them.

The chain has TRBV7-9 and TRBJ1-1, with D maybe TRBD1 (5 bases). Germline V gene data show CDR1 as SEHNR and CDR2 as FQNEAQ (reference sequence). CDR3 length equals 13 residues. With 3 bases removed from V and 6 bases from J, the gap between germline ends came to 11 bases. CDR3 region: CASSFPGRAEAFF. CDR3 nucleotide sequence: TGTGCCAGCAGCTTCCCAGGGAGAGCTGAAGCTTTCTTT. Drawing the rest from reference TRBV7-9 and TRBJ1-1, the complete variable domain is DTGVSQNPRHKITKRGQNVTFRCDPISEHNRLYWYRQTLGQGPEFLTYFQNEAQLEKSRLLSDRFSAERPKGSFSTLEIQRTEQGDSAMYLCASSFPGRAEAFFGQGTRLTVV.

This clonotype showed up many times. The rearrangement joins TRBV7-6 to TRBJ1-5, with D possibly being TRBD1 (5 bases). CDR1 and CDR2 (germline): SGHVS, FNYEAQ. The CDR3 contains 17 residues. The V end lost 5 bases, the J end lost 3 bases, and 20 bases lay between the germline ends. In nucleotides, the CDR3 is TGTGCCAGCAGCCCTAGAGCGCCAGGGACCTACAATCAGCCCCAGCATTTT. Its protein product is CASSPRAPGTYNQPQHF.

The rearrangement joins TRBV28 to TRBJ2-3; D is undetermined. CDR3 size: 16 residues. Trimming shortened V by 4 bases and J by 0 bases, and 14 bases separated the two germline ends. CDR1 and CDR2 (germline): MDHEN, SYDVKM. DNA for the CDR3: TGTGCCAGCAGTTCCGGAGCGAAGCTGAGCACAGATACGCAGTATTTT. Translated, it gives CASSSGAKLSTDTQYF. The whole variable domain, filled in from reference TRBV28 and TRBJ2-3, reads DVKVTQSSRYLVKRTGEKVFLECVQDMDHENMFWYRQDPGLGLRLIYFSYDVKMKEKGDIPEGYSVSREKKERFSLILESASTNQTSMYLCASSSGAKLSTDTQYFGPGTRLTVL.

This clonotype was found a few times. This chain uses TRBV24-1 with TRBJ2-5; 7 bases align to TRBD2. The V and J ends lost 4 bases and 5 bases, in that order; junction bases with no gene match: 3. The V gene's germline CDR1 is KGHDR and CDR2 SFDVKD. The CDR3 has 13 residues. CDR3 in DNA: TGTGCCACCAGTGAAGGACTAGTGGAGACCCAGTACTTC. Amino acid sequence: CATSEGLVETQYF.

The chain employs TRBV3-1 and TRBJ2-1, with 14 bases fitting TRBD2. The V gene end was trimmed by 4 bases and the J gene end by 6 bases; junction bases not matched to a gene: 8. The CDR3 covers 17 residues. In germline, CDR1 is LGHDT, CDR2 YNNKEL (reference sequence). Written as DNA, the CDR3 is TGTGCCAGCAGCCTTGGATGGACTAGCGGGGGGACCAATGAGCAGTTCTTC. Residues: CASSLGWTSGGTNEQFF.

The CDR3 reads CATSSSRGVIEETQYF. For the CDR3, the DNA is TGTGCCACCAGCAGTTCCAGGGGGGTTATCGAAGAGACCCAGTACTTC. This chain joins TRBV15 and TRBJ2-5, with TRBD1 as a possible D gene (7 bases). The germline CDR1 and CDR2 sequences are LNHNV and YYDKDF (reference sequence). Trimming pared 3 bases from V and 3 bases from J, leaving 17 bases between. The CDR3 loop spans 16 amino acids. Combining the CDR3 with reference TRBV15 and TRBJ2-5 gives the whole variable domain DAMVIQNPRYQVTQFGKPVTLSCSQTLNHNVMYWYQQKSSQAPKLLFHYYDKDFNNEADTPDNFQSRRPNTSFCFLDIRSPGLGDTAMYLCATSSSRGVIEETQYFGPGTRLLVL.

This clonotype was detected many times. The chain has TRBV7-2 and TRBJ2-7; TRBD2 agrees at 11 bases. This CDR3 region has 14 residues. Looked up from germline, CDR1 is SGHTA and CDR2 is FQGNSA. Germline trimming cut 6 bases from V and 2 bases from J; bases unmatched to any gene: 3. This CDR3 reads CASSSGLAAYEQYF. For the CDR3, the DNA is TGTGCCAGCAGTTCGGGACTAGCGGCCTACGAGCAGTACTTC.

CDR3 bases: TGTGCCAGCAGCGTCAGCGGGGAGTCCTACAATGAGCAGTTCTTC. This sequence encodes CASSVSGESYNEQFF. The chain couples TRBV6-4 to TRBJ2-1; 7 bases fit TRBD2. V shed 6 bases and J 1 base; nucleotides not matched to a gene: 6. Germline V lookup: CDR1 MRHNA, CDR2 SNTAGT. The CDR3 runs to 15 residues.

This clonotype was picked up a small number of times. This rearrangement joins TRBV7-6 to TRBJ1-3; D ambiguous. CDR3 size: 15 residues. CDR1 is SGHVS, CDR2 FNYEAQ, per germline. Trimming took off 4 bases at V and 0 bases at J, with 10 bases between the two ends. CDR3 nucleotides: TGTGCCAGCAGCTCCGGACCGAGCTCTGGAAACACCATATATTTT. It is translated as CASSSGPSSGNTIYF. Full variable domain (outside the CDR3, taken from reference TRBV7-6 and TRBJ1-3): GAGVSQSPRYKVTKRGQDVALRCDPISGHVSLYWYRQALGQGPEFLTYFNYEAQQDKSGLPNDRFSAERPEGSISTLTIQRTEQRDSAMYRCASSSGPSSGNTIYFGEGSWLTVV.